The 21 T cell receptor beta chains in this list originate from one sample, sequenced in a study of blood T cell repertoires in COVID-19. Assay: immunoSEQ multiplex PCR; the TCRdb copy retains only in-frame clones and omits some. The data hold some 150,000 clones, with 70% to 85% observed a single time. What was sequenced was peripheral blood. These receptor sequences come from a woman between 50 and 59 years old in a cohort sampled during active or convalescent COVID-19.

The chain couples TRBV11-2 to TRBJ1-3; D ambiguous. Germline-derived CDR1 and CDR2 are SGHAT and FQNNGV. V lost 4 bases to trimming and J lost 0 bases, with 10 bases between them. The CDR3 sequence is 15 residues long. The CDR3 reads CASSYVRLSGNTIYF. CDR3 DNA: TGTGCCAGCAGCTATGTCAGACTCTCTGGAAACACCATATATTTT. The full variable domain, in which reference TRBV11-2 and TRBJ1-3 provide the parts outside the CDR3, is EAGVAQSPRYKIIEKRQSVAFWCNPISGHATLYWYQQILGQGPKLLIQFQNNGVVDDSQLPKDRFSAERLKGVDSTLKIQPAKLEDSAVYLCASSYVRLSGNTIYFGEGSWLTVV.

The chain employs TRBV11-3 and TRBJ2-1; 9 bases are a match to TRBD2. The CDR3 covers 15 residues. Per germline, CDR1 SGHNT and CDR2 YENEEA. V shed 5 bases, J shed 2 bases, and the junction held 4 bases outside the gene matches. The CDR3 sequence: CASSKTSGAYNEQFF. The CDR3 DNA reads TGTGCCAGCAGCAAGACTAGCGGAGCCTACAATGAGCAGTTCTTC.

This clone occurred once. The V and J genes are TRBV9 and TRBJ1-6, with a tentative D call TRBD1 (6 bases). This CDR3 comprises 17 residues. Trimming left V 0 bases short and J 10 bases short, with 20 bases between. Germline lookup yields CDR1 SGDLS and CDR2 YYNGEE. The CDR3 spells CASSVGSAGARWSPLHF. The CDR3 DNA sequence: TGTGCCAGCAGCGTAGGTAGTGCAGGGGCGCGTTGGTCACCCCTCCACTTT. The full variable domain, its missing parts supplied by reference TRBV9 and TRBJ1-6, is DSGVTQTPKHLITATGQRVTLRCSPRSGDLSVYWYQQSLDQGLQFLIQYYNGEERAKGNILERFSAQQFPDLHSELNLSSLELGDSALYFCASSVGSAGARWSPLHFGNGTRLTVT.

This rearrangement joins TRBV18 to TRBJ2-5; possibly TRBD1 for D (6 bases). This CDR3 has 15 amino acids. Deletions cut 4 bases from V and 4 bases from J, with 16 bases between. Germline V gene data show CDR1 as KGHSH and CDR2 as LQKENI. CDR3 sequence reads: CASSLTGNAVETQYF. CDR3 nucleotides: TGTGCCAGCTCACTTACAGGGAATGCGGTAGAGACCCAGTACTTC.

The chain links TRBV5-4 to TRBJ1-5; 7 bases match TRBD1. Germline V gene lookup returns CDR1 SGHNT and CDR2 YYREEE (reference sequence). The CDR3 extends over 15 amino acids. V lost 4 bases, J lost 0 bases, and 4 bases stayed unmatched. The CDR3 sequence: CASSRGTDSNQPQHF. The DNA of the CDR3 is TGTGCCAGCAGCCGGGGGACAGATAGCAATCAGCCCCAGCATTTT.

The chain couples TRBV6-5 to TRBJ1-2, with unresolved D. Germline V gene data show CDR1 as MNHEY and CDR2 as SVGAGI. The CDR3 length is 15 residues. V was pared by 0 bases and J by 4 bases, with 12 bases between. CDR3 bases: TGTGCCAGCAGTTACTCGAAGTTCGCCGGCTATGGCTACACCTTC. Protein product: CASSYSKFAGYGYTF.

The chain recombines TRBV7-2 with TRBJ2-5; 10 nucleotides align to TRBD2. V lost 6 bases, J lost 2 bases, and 3 bases stayed unmatched. The CDR3 is 14 residues long. The germline CDR1 and CDR2 sequences are SGHTA and FQGNSA. CDR3 residues: CASRLAGTQETQYF. The CDR3 region has the DNA TGTGCCAGCAGACTAGCGGGGACTCAAGAGACCCAGTACTTC.

The chain employs TRBV30 and TRBJ1-2, with a tentative D call TRBD1 (5 bases). Germline V gene lookup returns CDR1 GTSNPN and CDR2 SVGIG (reference sequence). Trimming stripped 0 bases from V and 5 bases from J, with 10 bases between. CDR3 size: 13 residues. The CDR3 spells CAWSVTREYGYTF. The CDR3 nucleotides read TGTGCCTGGAGTGTAACCAGGGAATATGGCTACACCTTC.

The chain joins TRBV4-2 to TRBJ1-4, with D unclear. The CDR3 consists of 15 residues. CDR1 is LGHNA, CDR2 YNFKEQ, per germline. Trimming removed 0 bases from V and 8 bases from J, with 13 bases in between. CDR3 sequence reads: CASSQDLLLSEKLFF. In DNA, the CDR3 is TGTGCCAGCAGCCAAGATCTACTTCTTAGCGAAAAACTGTTTTTT.

V is TRBV19 and J is TRBJ2-5, with D tentatively TRBD2 (6 bases). The V end lost 5 bases, the J end lost 4 bases, and 14 bases lay between the germline ends. Germline loops: CDR1 LNHDA, CDR2 SQIVND (reference sequence). CDR3 size: 14 residues. CDR3 sequence reads: CASSPGLRSETQYF. CDR3 in DNA: TGTGCCAGTAGTCCCGGACTAAGGTCAGAGACCCAGTACTTC.

The table lists this clone with a few counts. The chain combines TRBV24-1 with TRBJ2-1; 12 nucleotides match TRBD2. The J segment lost 10 bases and the V segment lost 4 bases, leaving 10 bases of the junction unmatched. Germline V gives CDR1 KGHDR, CDR2 SFDVKD. This CDR3 comprises 16 residues. The CDR3 reads CATSEKTSGGLGEQFF. CDR3 sequence (DNA): TGTGCCACCAGTGAGAAGACTAGCGGGGGTCTAGGGGAGCAGTTCTTC.

This clone was picked up one time. The rearrangement joins TRBV19 to TRBJ1-3, with no clear D. This CDR3 comprises 14 residues. The germline V gene has CDR1 LNHDA and CDR2 SQIVND (reference sequence). V shed 3 bases and J shed 0 bases, with 6 bases lying between them. CDR3 bases: TGTGCCAGTAGTATTATCTCCTCTGGAAACACCATATATTTT. Translation gives CASSIISSGNTIYF.

The chain is built from TRBV29-1 and TRBJ2-3, with 7 nucleotides matching TRBD2. V was clipped by 0 bases and J by 4 bases; unmatched bases: 7. The CDR3 runs to 15 residues. CDR1 and CDR2 (germline): SQVTM, ANQGSEA. The CDR3 DNA follows: TGCAGCGTTGAAGAGGGCCCGGGGGGTTCAGATACGCAGTATTTT. Translated, it gives CSVEEGPGGSDTQYF.

This chain joins TRBV7-3 and TRBJ2-3; D possibly corresponds to TRBD2 (7 bases). Per germline, CDR1 SGHTA and CDR2 FQGTGA. V lost 5 bases and J 2 bases, leaving 17 bases between the germline ends. The CDR3 has 16 amino acids. The CDR3 here is CASSPWGGATTDTQYF. Written as DNA, the CDR3 is TGTGCCAGCAGCCCCTGGGGGGGGGCCACCACAGATACGCAGTATTTT.

V gene TRBV7-2 combines with J gene TRBJ1-2; possible D gene TRBD1, 6 bases. Per germline, CDR1 SGHTA and CDR2 FQGNSA. The CDR3 is 15 amino acids. Trimming removed 5 bases at V and 3 bases at J, with 16 bases between. CDR3 bases: TGTGCCAGCAGCCCCCTCGGGGGGGCTGACTATGGCTACACCTTC. Encoded protein: CASSPLGGADYGYTF.

V is TRBV5-4 and J is TRBJ1-1; D gene unclear. CDR1 and CDR2 from the germline V gene are SGHNT and YYREEE (reference sequence). The CDR3 is made up of 13 amino acids. V lost 1 base to trimming and J lost 2 bases, with 6 bases between them. In nucleotides, the CDR3 is TGTGCCAGCAGCTTGCAGATAAACACTGAAGCTTTCTTT. Its translation: CASSLQINTEAFF. The variable domain in full, with the rest retrieved from reference TRBV5-4 and TRBJ1-1, is ETGVTQSPTHLIKTRGQQVTLRCSSQSGHNTVSWYQQALGQGPQFIFQYYREEENGRGNFPPRFSGLQFPNYSSELNVNALELDDSALYLCASSLQINTEAFFGQGTRLTVV.

The chain recombines TRBV4-1 with TRBJ1-1; 9 positions match TRBD1. Germline V gene sequence: CDR1 MGHRA, CDR2 YSYEKL. This CDR3 contains 17 residues. The ends lost 5 bases at V and 2 bases at J; junction bases unmatched: 12. Written as DNA, the CDR3 is TGCGCCAGCAGCTATCAATTTGGGGGACAGGGAAACACTGAAGCTTTCTTT. This translates into CASSYQFGGQGNTEAFF.

As DNA, the CDR3 is TGTGCCAGTAGTGTCCAGGGCGCAACCGGGGAGCTGTTTTTT. Amino acid sequence: CASSVQGATGELFF. The rearrangement uses TRBV19 and TRBJ2-2; possible D gene TRBD1, 5 bases. There are 14 residues in the CDR3. Trimming removed 5 bases at V and 5 bases at J, with 12 bases between. Germline V lookup: CDR1 LNHDA, CDR2 SQIVND (reference sequence).

The V and J genes are TRBV19 and TRBJ2-2; 15 bases fit TRBD2. Germline V gene sequence: CDR1 LNHDA, CDR2 SQIVND (reference sequence). The V segment lost 8 bases and the J segment 6 bases; nucleotides outside the gene matches: 1. The CDR3 extends over 14 amino acids. This CDR3 is CASRTSGGAGELFF. CDR3 bases: TGTGCCAGTCGGACTAGCGGGGGGGCCGGGGAGCTGTTTTTT.

V is TRBV5-4 and J is TRBJ2-1; 13 bases fit TRBD2. Germline CDR1 is SGHNT and CDR2 is YYREEE (reference sequence). The CDR3 covers 15 residues. Trimming took 4 bases from V and 8 from J; bases not matched to a gene: 6. The CDR3 coding sequence is TGTGCCAGCAGCCTAGGGACTAGCGGGGTTGATGAGCAGTTCTTC. Protein sequence: CASSLGTSGVDEQFF.

This clone has more than one count but fewer than ten. The chain uses TRBV9 and TRBJ2-7; possibly TRBD1 for D (5 bases). CDR1 is SGDLS, CDR2 YYNGEE, per germline. V lost 0 bases, J lost 6 bases, and 13 bases lay in between. This CDR3 spans 14 amino acids. CDR3 DNA sequence: TGTGCCAGCAGCGTAGAAGGGGCGAATAGCGAGCAGTACTTC. Translated, it gives CASSVEGANSEQYF.